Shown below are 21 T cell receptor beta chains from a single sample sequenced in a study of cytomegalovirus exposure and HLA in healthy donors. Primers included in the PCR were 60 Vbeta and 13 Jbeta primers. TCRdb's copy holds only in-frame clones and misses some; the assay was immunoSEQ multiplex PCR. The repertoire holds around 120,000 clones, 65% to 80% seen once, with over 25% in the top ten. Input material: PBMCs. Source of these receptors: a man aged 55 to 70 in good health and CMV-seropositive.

The CDR3 protein is CASSLGVFSTGELFF. Written as DNA, the CDR3 is TGCGCCAGCAGCTTAGGGGTTTTCAGCACCGGGGAGCTGTTTTTT. The chain recombines TRBV5-1 with TRBJ2-2, with D possibly being TRBD1 (5 bases). The CDR3 covers 15 residues. Germline assignment: CDR1 SGHRS and CDR2 YFSETQ. V was trimmed by 2 bases and J by 4 bases, leaving 12 bases between them.

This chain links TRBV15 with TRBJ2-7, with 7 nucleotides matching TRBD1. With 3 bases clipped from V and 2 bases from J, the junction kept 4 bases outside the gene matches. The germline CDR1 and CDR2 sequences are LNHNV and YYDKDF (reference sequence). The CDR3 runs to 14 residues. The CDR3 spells CATSRRGQTYEQYF. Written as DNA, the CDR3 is TGTGCCACCAGCAGGAGGGGACAGACCTACGAGCAGTACTTC.

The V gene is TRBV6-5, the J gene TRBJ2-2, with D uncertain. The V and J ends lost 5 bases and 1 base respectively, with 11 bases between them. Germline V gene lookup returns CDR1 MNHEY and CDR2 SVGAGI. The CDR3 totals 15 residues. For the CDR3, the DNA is TGTGCCAGCAGTCTTCGGAGCATGAACACCGGGGAGCTGTTTTTT. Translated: CASSLRSMNTGELFF.

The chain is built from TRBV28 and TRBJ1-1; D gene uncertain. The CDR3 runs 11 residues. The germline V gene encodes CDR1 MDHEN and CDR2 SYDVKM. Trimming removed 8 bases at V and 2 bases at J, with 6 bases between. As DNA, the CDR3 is TGTGCCAGCCACAGAAACACTGAAGCTTTCTTT. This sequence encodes CASHRNTEAFF.

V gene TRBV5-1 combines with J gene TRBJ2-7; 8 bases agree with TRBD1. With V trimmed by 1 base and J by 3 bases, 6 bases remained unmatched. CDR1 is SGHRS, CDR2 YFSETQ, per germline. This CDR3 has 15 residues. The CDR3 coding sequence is TGCGCCAGCAGCTTGAGCCAGGGGGCATTCTACGAGCAGTACTTC. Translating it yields CASSLSQGAFYEQYF.

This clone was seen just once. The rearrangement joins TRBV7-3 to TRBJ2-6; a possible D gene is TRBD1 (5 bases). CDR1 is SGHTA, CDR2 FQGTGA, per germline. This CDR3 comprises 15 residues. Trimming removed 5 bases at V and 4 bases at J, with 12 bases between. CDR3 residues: CASSLDSSGANVLTF. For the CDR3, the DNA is TGTGCCAGCAGCCTCGACAGTTCGGGGGCCAACGTCCTGACTTTC.

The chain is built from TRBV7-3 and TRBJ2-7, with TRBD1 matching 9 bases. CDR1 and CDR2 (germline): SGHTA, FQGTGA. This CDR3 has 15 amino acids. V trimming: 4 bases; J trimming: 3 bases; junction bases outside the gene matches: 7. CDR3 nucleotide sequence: TGTGCCAGCAGCTCGACAGGGGGTCCGATCTACGAGCAGTACTTC. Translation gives CASSSTGGPIYEQYF.

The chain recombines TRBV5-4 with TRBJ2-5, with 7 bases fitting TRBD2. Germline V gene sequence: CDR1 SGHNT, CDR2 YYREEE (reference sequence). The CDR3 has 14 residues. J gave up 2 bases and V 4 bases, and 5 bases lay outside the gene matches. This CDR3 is CASSIEREQETQYF. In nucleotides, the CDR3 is TGTGCCAGCAGCATCGAGCGGGAACAAGAGACCCAGTACTTC.

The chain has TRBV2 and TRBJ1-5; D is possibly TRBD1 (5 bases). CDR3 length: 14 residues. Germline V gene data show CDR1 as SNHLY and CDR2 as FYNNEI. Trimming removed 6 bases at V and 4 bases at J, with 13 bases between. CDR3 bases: TGTGCCAGCAGCCCTGGGACTGTAAATCAGCCCCAGCATTTT. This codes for CASSPGTVNQPQHF.

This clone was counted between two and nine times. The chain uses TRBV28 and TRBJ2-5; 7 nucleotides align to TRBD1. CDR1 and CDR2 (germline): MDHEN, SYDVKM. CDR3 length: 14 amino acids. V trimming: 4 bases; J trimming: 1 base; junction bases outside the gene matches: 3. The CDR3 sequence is CASSSGQSQETQYF. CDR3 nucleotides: TGTGCCAGCAGTTCGGGACAGTCCCAAGAGACCCAGTACTTC. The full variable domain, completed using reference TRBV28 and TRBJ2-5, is DVKVTQSSRYLVKRTGEKVFLECVQDMDHENMFWYRQDPGLGLRLIYFSYDVKMKEKGDIPEGYSVSREKKERFSLILESASTNQTSMYLCASSSGQSQETQYFGPGTRLLVL.

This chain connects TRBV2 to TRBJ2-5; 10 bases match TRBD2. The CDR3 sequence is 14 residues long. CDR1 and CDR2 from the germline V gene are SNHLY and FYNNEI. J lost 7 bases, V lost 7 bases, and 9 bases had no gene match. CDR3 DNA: TGTGCCAGCACCTTAGCGGGAGGCAAGGCGACCCAGTACTTC. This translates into CASTLAGGKATQYF.

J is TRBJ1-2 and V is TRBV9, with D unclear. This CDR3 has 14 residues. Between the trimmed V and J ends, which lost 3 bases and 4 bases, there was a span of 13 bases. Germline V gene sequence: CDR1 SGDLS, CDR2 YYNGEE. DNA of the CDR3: TGTGCCAGCAGCGCCGCGTCGAGGGCCTATGGCTACACCTTC. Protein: CASSAASRAYGYTF.

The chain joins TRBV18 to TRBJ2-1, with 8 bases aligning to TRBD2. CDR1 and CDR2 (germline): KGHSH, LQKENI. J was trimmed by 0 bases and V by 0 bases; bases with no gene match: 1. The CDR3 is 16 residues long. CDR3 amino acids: CASSPPSGSSYNEQFF. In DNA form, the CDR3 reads TGTGCCAGCTCACCACCAAGCGGGAGCTCCTACAATGAGCAGTTCTTC.

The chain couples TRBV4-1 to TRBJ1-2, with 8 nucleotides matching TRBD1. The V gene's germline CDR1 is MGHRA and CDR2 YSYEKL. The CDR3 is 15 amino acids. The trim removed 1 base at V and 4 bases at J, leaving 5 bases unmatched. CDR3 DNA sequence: TGCGCCAGCAGCCAAGGACAGGGGACGGGCTATGGCTACACCTTC. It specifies CASSQGQGTGYGYTF.

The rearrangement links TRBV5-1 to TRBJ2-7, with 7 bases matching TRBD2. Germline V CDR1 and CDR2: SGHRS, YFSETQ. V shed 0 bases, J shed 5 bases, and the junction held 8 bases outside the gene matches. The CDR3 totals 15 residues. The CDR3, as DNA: TGCGCCAGCAGCTTGGCCACACGCCGGGGGGACGAGCAGTACTTC. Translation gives CASSLATRRGDEQYF.

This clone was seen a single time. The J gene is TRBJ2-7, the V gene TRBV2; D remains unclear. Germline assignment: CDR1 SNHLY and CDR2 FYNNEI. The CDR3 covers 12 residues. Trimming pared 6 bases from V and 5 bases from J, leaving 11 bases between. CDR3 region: CASSFLRDEQYF. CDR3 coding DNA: TGTGCCAGCAGCTTTCTTCGGGACGAGCAGTACTTC. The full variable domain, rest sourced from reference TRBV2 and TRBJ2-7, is EPEVTQTPSHQVTQMGQEVILRCVPISNHLYFYWYRQILGQKVEFLVSFYNNEISEKSEIFDDQFSVERPDGSNFTLKIRSTKLEDSAMYFCASSFLRDEQYFGPGTRLTVT.

In DNA form, the CDR3 reads TGTGCCAGCTCACCCCGCGGGGCGCAAGAGACCCAGTACTTC. This translates into CASSPRGAQETQYF. This chain uses TRBV18 with TRBJ2-5; D is possibly TRBD2 (6 bases). The germline V gene has CDR1 KGHSH and CDR2 LQKENI. CDR3 length equals 14 residues. V gave up 3 bases and J gave up 2 bases, with 10 bases separating them.

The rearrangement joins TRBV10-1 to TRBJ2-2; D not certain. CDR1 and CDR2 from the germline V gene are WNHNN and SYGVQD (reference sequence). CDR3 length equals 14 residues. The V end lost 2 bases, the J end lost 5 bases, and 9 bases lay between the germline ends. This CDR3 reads CASSESGLTGELFF. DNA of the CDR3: TGCGCCAGCAGTGAGAGTGGTCTAACCGGGGAGCTGTTTTTT.

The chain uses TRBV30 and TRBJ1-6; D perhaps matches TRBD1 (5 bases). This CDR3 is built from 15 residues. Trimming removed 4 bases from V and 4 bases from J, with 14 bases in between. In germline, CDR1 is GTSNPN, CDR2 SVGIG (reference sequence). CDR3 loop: CAWTLGGLYNSPLHF. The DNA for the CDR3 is TGTGCCTGGACGTTGGGGGGACTGTATAATTCACCCCTCCACTTT.

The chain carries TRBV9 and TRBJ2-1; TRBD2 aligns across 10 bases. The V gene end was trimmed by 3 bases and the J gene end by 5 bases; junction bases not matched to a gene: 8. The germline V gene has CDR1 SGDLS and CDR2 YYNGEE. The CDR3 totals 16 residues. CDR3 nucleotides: TGTGCCAGCAGCGGAAGGGTAGCGGGGGGAAACAATGAGCAGTTCTTC. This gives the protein CASSGRVAGGNNEQFF. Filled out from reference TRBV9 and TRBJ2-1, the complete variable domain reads DSGVTQTPKHLITATGQRVTLRCSPRSGDLSVYWYQQSLDQGLQFLIQYYNGEERAKGNILERFSAQQFPDLHSELNLSSLELGDSALYFCASSGRVAGGNNEQFFGPGTRLTVL.

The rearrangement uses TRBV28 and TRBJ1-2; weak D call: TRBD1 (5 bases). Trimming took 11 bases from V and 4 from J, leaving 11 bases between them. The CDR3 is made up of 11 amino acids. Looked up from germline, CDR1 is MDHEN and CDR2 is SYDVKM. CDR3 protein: CALRQTYGYTF. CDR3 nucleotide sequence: TGTGCCCTTAGACAGACCTATGGCTACACCTTC.